One sample yielded the 14 T cell receptor beta chains listed below, sequenced in a study of cytomegalovirus exposure and HLA in healthy donors. Primers for the PCR totalled 60 Vbeta and 13 Jbeta. Sequencing was performed with immunoSEQ multiplex PCR; in TCRdb, only in-frame clones are kept and a portion is missing. The data contain more than 100,000 clones, 65% to 80% of them singletons. Sequences were obtained from PBMCs. The source is a woman younger than 30 in good health and CMV-seronegative.

V gene TRBV2 combines with J gene TRBJ2-5; TRBD2 matches at 11 bases. CDR3 length equals 16 residues. Trimming removed 7 bases from V and 5 bases from J; junction bases left unmatched: 12. The germline V gene has CDR1 SNHLY and CDR2 FYNNEI. The CDR3 protein is CASNRGTSGLWETQYF. The CDR3 DNA reads TGTGCCAGCAACAGGGGGACTAGCGGTCTATGGGAGACCCAGTACTTC.

The table lists this clone with a count of one. The chain links TRBV2 to TRBJ2-7; 8 bases align to TRBD2. Germline lookup yields CDR1 SNHLY and CDR2 FYNNEI. The V segment lost 7 bases and the J segment 7 bases; nucleotides outside the gene matches: 21. The CDR3 runs 17 residues. This chain's CDR3 is CASTTPGLEAGHNEQYF. The CDR3 bases are TGTGCCAGCACCACCCCGGGACTAGAAGCGGGACATAATGAGCAGTACTTC.

V and J are TRBV2 and TRBJ2-7; 14 nucleotides match TRBD2. The V gene's germline CDR1 is SNHLY and CDR2 FYNNEI. The CDR3 has 14 residues. V shed 6 bases, J shed 5 bases, and the junction held 3 bases outside the gene matches. CDR3 DNA: TGTGCCAGCAGACAGGGACTAGCGGGAGACGAGCAGTACTTC. Its protein product is CASRQGLAGDEQYF.

The chain joins TRBV19 to TRBJ2-3; 11 bases align to TRBD2. This CDR3 is built from 15 residues. After removal of 6 bases from V and 5 bases from J, the junction contained 7 bases not matched to a gene. In germline, CDR1 is LNHDA, CDR2 SQIVND (reference sequence). The CDR3 sequence: CASRSLAGVQDTQYF. CDR3 coding DNA: TGTGCCAGTAGGTCACTAGCGGGAGTTCAAGATACGCAGTATTTT.

The CDR3 DNA sequence: TGTGCCAGTAGTATAGATCGGTTCGCCGAGACTGAAGCTTTCTTT. Translating it yields CASSIDRFAETEAFF. The chain recombines TRBV19 with TRBJ1-1, with unresolved D. The CDR3 loop spans 15 amino acids. Germline V lookup: CDR1 LNHDA, CDR2 SQIVND (reference sequence). With 0 bases removed from V and 5 bases from J, the gap between germline ends came to 13 bases. Together with reference TRBV19 and TRBJ1-1, the CDR3 gives the full variable domain: DGGITQSPKYLFRKEGQNVTLSCEQNLNHDAMYWYRQDPGQGLRLIYYSQIVNDFQKGDIAEGYSVSREKKESFPLTVTSAQKNPTAFYLCASSIDRFAETEAFFGQGTRLTVV.

The CDR3 sequence: CASSSQPGGSHTEAFF. The DNA for the CDR3 is TGTGCCAGCAGCAGTCAACCAGGGGGTTCGCACACTGAAGCTTTCTTT. The genes are TRBV7-2 and TRBJ1-1; 7 positions agree with TRBD1. The J segment lost 3 bases and the V segment lost 5 bases, leaving 12 bases of the junction unmatched. This CDR3 is built from 16 residues. The germline CDR1 and CDR2 sequences are SGHTA and FQGNSA.

This chain uses TRBV4-2 with TRBJ2-7; 9 bases agree with TRBD2. There are 16 residues in the CDR3. J was trimmed by 3 bases and V by 0 bases; bases with no gene match: 6. Germline loops: CDR1 LGHNA, CDR2 YNFKEQ. The CDR3 nucleotides are TGTGCCAGCAGCCAAGATCAAGGAGCGGGAGGCTACGAGCAGTACTTC. Its translation is CASSQDQGAGGYEQYF.

The chain is built from TRBV29-1 and TRBJ1-1; TRBD1 might be the D (6 bases). The CDR3 extends over 13 amino acids. Germline V gene data show CDR1 as SQVTM and CDR2 as ANQGSEA. V dropped 6 bases and J dropped 2 bases, with 13 bases sitting between them. The DNA of the CDR3 is TGCAGCGTATCGACAGGCAGTAACACTGAAGCTTTCTTT. As protein: CSVSTGSNTEAFF.

This clone was seen just once. The genes are TRBV2 and TRBJ1-2; 7 bases fit TRBD1. This CDR3 is built from 15 residues. Germline CDR1 SNHLY, CDR2 FYNNEI. V lost 7 bases and J lost 6; bases outside the gene matches: 14. Written as DNA, the CDR3 is TGTGCCAGCACCTACACAGGGGCGGGAGGGAATGGCTACACCTTC. Translated, it gives CASTYTGAGGNGYTF. Full variable domain (remainder filled in from reference TRBV2 and TRBJ1-2): EPEVTQTPSHQVTQMGQEVILRCVPISNHLYFYWYRQILGQKVEFLVSFYNNEISEKSEIFDDQFSVERPDGSNFTLKIRSTKLEDSAMYFCASTYTGAGGNGYTFGSGTRLTVV.

V gene TRBV19 combines with J gene TRBJ1-1, with D tentatively TRBD1 (5 bases). Trimming stripped 4 bases from V and 0 bases from J, with 15 bases between. Looked up from germline, CDR1 is LNHDA and CDR2 is SQIVND (reference sequence). This CDR3 has 16 amino acids. This CDR3 reads CASSTGGERMNTEAFF. The CDR3 DNA follows: TGTGCCAGTAGTACGGGGGGGGAAAGAATGAACACTGAAGCTTTCTTT.

This clone was counted only a few times. The chain combines TRBV4-2 with TRBJ2-2; 8 bases agree with TRBD1. The CDR3 runs 14 residues. Germline-derived CDR1 and CDR2 are LGHNA and YNFKEQ. The J segment lost 2 bases and the V segment lost 6 bases, leaving 2 bases of the junction unmatched. In nucleotides, the CDR3 is TGTGCCAGCAGGACAGGGGCTAACACCGGGGAGCTGTTTTTT. This translates into CASRTGANTGELFF.

V and J are TRBV15 and TRBJ1-1; unclear D gene. The CDR3 runs 16 residues. V was trimmed by 1 base and J by 1 base, leaving 13 bases between them. CDR1 LNHNV and CDR2 YYDKDF come from the germline V gene (reference sequence). CDR3 coding DNA: TGTGCCACCAGCAGAGGGGCAGGCAGAACGAACACTGAAGCTTTCTTT. It is translated as CATSRGAGRTNTEAFF.

The chain joins TRBV7-2 to TRBJ1-5; D uncertain. Trimming left V 1 base short and J 1 base short, with 5 bases between. Germline V gene sequence: CDR1 SGHTA, CDR2 FQGNSA. The CDR3 consists of 14 residues. CDR3 residues: CASSLGPSNQPQHF. CDR3 in DNA: TGTGCCAGCAGCTTAGGGCCGAGCAATCAGCCCCAGCATTTT.

The rearrangement joins TRBV27 to TRBJ2-3, with a weak D call TRBD2 (6 bases). This CDR3 has 13 amino acids. The V gene lost 8 bases and the J gene lost 9 bases, with 18 bases spanning the gap. Germline V gene sequence: CDR1 MNHEY, CDR2 SMNVEV (reference sequence). The CDR3 region has the DNA TGTGCCAGCCATCCCCCGGGACTTCAAACGCAGTATTTT. This gives the protein CASHPPGLQTQYF.